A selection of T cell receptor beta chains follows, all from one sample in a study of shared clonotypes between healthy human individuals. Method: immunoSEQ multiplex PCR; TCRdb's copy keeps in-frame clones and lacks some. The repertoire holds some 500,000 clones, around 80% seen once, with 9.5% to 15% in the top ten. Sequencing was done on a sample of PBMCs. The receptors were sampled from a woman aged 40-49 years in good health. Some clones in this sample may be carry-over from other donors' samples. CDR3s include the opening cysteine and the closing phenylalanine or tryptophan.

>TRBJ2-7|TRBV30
CAWSVGTSSYEQYF
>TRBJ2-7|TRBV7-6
CASSLFPSSGGLGSYEQYF
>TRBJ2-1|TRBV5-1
CASSVGQGVNEQFF
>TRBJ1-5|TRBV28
CASRGTRGQPQHF
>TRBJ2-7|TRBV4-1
CASSQAGGGVAGYEQYF
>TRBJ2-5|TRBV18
CASMGLQETQYF
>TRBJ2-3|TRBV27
CASSRPTGRFTDTQYF
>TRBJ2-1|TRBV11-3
CASSRGRDEQFF
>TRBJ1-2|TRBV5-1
CASSFTEGGQGMGGYTF
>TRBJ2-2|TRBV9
CASSAWVTGELFF
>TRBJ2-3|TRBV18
CASSPRGQGASDTQYF
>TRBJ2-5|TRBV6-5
CASSFLAYRETQYF
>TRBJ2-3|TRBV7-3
CASSPGPSADTQYF
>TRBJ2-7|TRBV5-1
CASSRQGTYEQYF